In this sample, the clone carrying this T cell receptor beta chain turned up many times. Its antigen remains unknown. V gave up 6 bases and J gave up 7 bases; unmatched junction bases: 3. The CDR3 runs to 13 residues. The germline gives CDR1 SGHTA, CDR2 FQGTGA. Amplification from RNA transcripts yielded the TCR beta CDR3 regions. Second-round multiplex PCR followed a first-round RT-PCR using HTBI primers. TCRdb reprocessed the multiplex PCR reads with MiXCR, giving one entry per CDR3 protein. The sample holds 350,000 to 450,000 distinct CDR3 sequences, roughly 21% seen once. The sample comes from a study of Graves' ophthalmopathy and Graves' hyperthyroidism. Researchers classed hyperthyroidism as stable given no ophthalmopathy within 18 months of follow-up. A diagnosis was made from clinical symptoms together with serum thyroxine, TRAb, thyroid ultrasound and orbital computed tomography. Study-wide results and caveats: In blood appeared most of the expanded thyroid clonotypes whose frequency exceeded 0.001. Ophthalmopathy progression was predicted with 70.59% sensitivity and around 78% specificity.

Sequenced input: peripheral blood. The TCR was taken from a woman aged 18-35 years with stable Graves' hyperthyroidism. The rearrangement links TRBV7-3 to TRBJ1-6, with TRBD1 matching over 7 bases. CDR3 DNA: TGTGCCAGCAGTTTGACAGGGAATTCACCCCTCCACTTT. Its protein product is CASSLTGNSPLHF.